The T cell receptor (beta chain) under discussion was sequenced for a study of CXCR3-negative and CXCR3-positive naive CD8 T cells. Study-wide findings and caveats: Naive cells that were CXCR3-negative or CXCR3-positive used TRBV-TRBJ genes alike, while memory cells diverged. Compared with CXCR3-negative naive cells, CXCR3-positive naive cells showed more hydrophobic TRB CDR3s.

Through 5' RACE with UMI labels, the TRB cDNA libraries were prepared. Using the 5' RACE reads, TCRdb records one entry per CDR3 protein without DNA. This sample's table reports 50,000 to 65,000 distinct CDR3 sequences. In regard to this clonotype: Its antigen is unidentified.

The CDR3 runs to 15 residues. CDR1 and CDR2 from the germline V gene are MGHRA and YSYEKL. The chain is built from TRBV4-1 and TRBJ2-7; the D gene TCRdb calls, TRBD2, cannot be checked with no DNA. The receptor comes from a human donor in good health. Some clones in this sample may be carry-over from other donors' samples. The sequencing sample was made of naive CXCR3+ CD8+ T cells from blood. The subset here: CD45RO-CCR7+CD27+CD95- naive CD8+ T cells expressing CXCR3 (TNR3+). CDR3 in amino acids: CASSQDPAGGYEQYF.